One and the same sample provided the 12 T cell receptor beta chains below, sequenced in a study of T cells in tumors after PD-1 blockade. TCRdb's table, derived via immunoSEQ multiplex PCR, lists solely in-frame clones and lacks some. The sample holds 35,000 or so clones, just under 80% seen once. The source material was PBMCs, sampled before anti-PD-1 treatment. The receptors originated from a human donor with basal cell carcinoma.

The V and J genes are TRBV7-3 and TRBJ2-2, with unresolved D. The germline CDR1 and CDR2 sequences are SGHTA and FQGTGA. V lost 0 bases and J lost 7, with 0 bases in between. There are 11 residues in the CDR3. The CDR3: CASSLTGELFF. CDR3 coding DNA: TGTGCCAGCAGCTTAACCGGGGAGCTGTTTTTT.

The V gene is TRBV7-6, the J gene TRBJ1-1; no clear D. V gave up 4 bases and J gave up 4 bases, with 16 bases separating them. CDR3 size: 15 residues. The germline V gene encodes CDR1 SGHVS and CDR2 FNYEAQ. CDR3 sequence (DNA): TGTGCCAGCAGCTCCGACGGTGTGTTAAGCACTGAAGCTTTCTTT. The encoded protein is CASSSDGVLSTEAFF.

V gene TRBV6-2 or TRBV6-3 combines with J gene TRBJ2-7; 10 bases fit TRBD1. This CDR3 region has 17 residues. V lost 2 bases to trimming and J lost 2 bases; unmatched junction nucleotides: 9. The V gene's germline CDR1 is MNHEY and CDR2 SVGEGT. The CDR3 loop reads CASSYAAGTGAPYEQYF. The CDR3 nucleotides are TGTGCCAGCAGTTACGCCGCCGGGACAGGGGCCCCCTACGAGCAGTACTTC.

The rearrangement links TRBV16 to TRBJ1-1; D is possibly TRBD1 (5 bases). V was clipped by 0 bases and J by 4 bases, with 9 bases between them. The V gene's germline CDR1 is KGHSY and CDR2 FQNENV. This CDR3 has 14 residues. This CDR3 is CASSQSRAATEAFF. As DNA, the CDR3 is TGTGCCAGCAGCCAATCCAGGGCGGCCACTGAAGCTTTCTTT.

The rearrangement uses TRBV25-1 and TRBJ1-6; 8 bases line up with TRBD1. The CDR3 sequence is 13 residues long. Germline V gene sequence: CDR1 MGHDK, CDR2 SYGVNS. Unmatched junction bases numbered 3, after V lost 6 bases and J lost 8 bases. Here the CDR3 DNA reads TGTGCCAGCAGGCAGGGGGCGGATTCACCCCTCCACTTT. Translated: CASRQGADSPLHF.

The chain employs TRBV2 and TRBJ2-6; D is undetermined. CDR3 size: 15 residues. Germline V lookup: CDR1 SNHLY, CDR2 FYNNEI. The V end lost 2 bases, the J end lost 0 bases, and 5 bases lay between the germline ends. The DNA of the CDR3 is TGTGCCAGCAGTGAATCACACTCTGGGGCCAACGTCCTGACTTTC. Amino acids: CASSESHSGANVLTF.

A few counts support this clone. Here the CDR3 DNA reads TGTGCCAGCGGGCCGGGACAGGCTTCCCTCTCTGGGGCCAACGTCCTGACTTTC. Its translation: CASGPGQASLSGANVLTF. This rearrangement joins TRBV9 to TRBJ2-6; 8 positions match TRBD1. CDR1 SGDLS and CDR2 YYNGEE come from the germline V gene. This CDR3 comprises 18 residues. The V and J ends lost 7 bases and 0 bases, in that order; junction bases with no gene match: 12.

This clone was counted only a few times. This chain joins TRBV9 and TRBJ1-2; possibly TRBD1 for D (5 bases). This CDR3 has 14 residues. Germline V lookup: CDR1 SGDLS, CDR2 YYNGEE. Trimming cost V 0 bases and J 0 bases, with 6 bases left between them. The CDR3 DNA follows: TGTGCCAGCAGCGTAGGGGGGTCTAACTATGGCTACACCTTC. Translating gives CASSVGGSNYGYTF.

This clone was seen only once. The chain couples TRBV30 to TRBJ1-1; the D gene is possibly TRBD1 (5 bases). Trimming removed 1 base from V and 0 bases from J, with 9 bases in between. Germline CDR1 is GTSNPN and CDR2 is SVGIG (reference sequence). The CDR3 is 14 residues long. CDR3 sequence reads: CAWSGGGMNTEAFF. The CDR3 coding sequence is TGTGCCTGGAGTGGGGGCGGAATGAACACTGAAGCTTTCTTT.

This clone was detected once. The J gene is TRBJ2-2, the V gene TRBV2; D remains ambiguous. CDR1 is SNHLY, CDR2 FYNNEI, per germline. This CDR3 spans 13 amino acids. The V and J ends lost 8 bases and 4 bases respectively, with 11 bases between them. CDR3 region: CASSAGATGELFF. The CDR3 DNA sequence: TGTGCCAGCTCCGCAGGCGCCACCGGGGAGCTGTTTTTT. Full variable domain (rest looked up from reference TRBV2 and TRBJ2-2): EPEVTQTPSHQVTQMGQEVILRCVPISNHLYFYWYRQILGQKVEFLVSFYNNEISEKSEIFDDQFSVERPDGSNFTLKIRSTKLEDSAMYFCASSAGATGELFFGEGSRLTVL.

V gene TRBV5-4 combines with J gene TRBJ2-1; TRBD2 agrees at 7 bases. V was clipped by 1 base and J by 4 bases; unmatched bases: 14. This CDR3 is 18 amino acids long. Germline V CDR1 and CDR2: SGHNT, YYREEE (reference sequence). The CDR3 here is CASSLMKSRLAVYNEQFF. The CDR3 bases are TGTGCCAGCAGCTTGATGAAAAGCCGCCTAGCGGTTTACAATGAGCAGTTCTTC.

The chain joins TRBV23-1 to TRBJ2-3; D is ambiguous. TRBV23-1 is marked as an open reading frame, function uncertain. With 7 bases removed from V and 1 base from J, the gap between germline ends came to 12 bases. This CDR3 contains 14 residues. The CDR3 DNA reads TGCGCCAGCAAACTGGAAATCGGCACAGATACGCAGTATTTT. Encoded protein: CASKLEIGTDTQYF.